Sequencing of this TCR beta chain was carried out in a study of cytomegalovirus exposure and HLA in healthy donors. Study findings and constraints: According to a subsequent analysis, TCR clusters from the first cohort were inclined to appear together in the 100 to 150 validation repertoires. Reported results showed that the classifier diagnosed cytomegalovirus status with high specificity and sensitivity.

Data came from immunoSEQ multiplex PCR; TCRdb stores just in-frame clones and leaves some out. The sample carries some 74,000 clones, under 95% recorded once. The donors were members of the validation cohort, which comprised under 150 subjects and was separate from the first cohort of roughly 700 subjects. This clone appeared a single time. Its antigen is unknown. Losses at the gene ends were 5 bases for V and 8 bases for J; bases not matched to a gene: 12. Germline V gives CDR1 SGHRS, CDR2 YFSETQ. The length of the CDR3 is 14 residues. The chain combines TRBV5-1 with TRBJ1-2, with 7 bases matching TRBD1. Material: PBMCs. The sequence derives from a woman in her twenties or thirties in good health and CMV-seronegative. CDR3 region: CASRIMDRSEGYTF. Written as DNA, the CDR3 is TGCGCCAGCAGGATAATGGACAGGTCAGAGGGCTACACCTTC. Looking up the rest from reference TRBV5-1 and TRBJ1-2 gives the full variable domain: KAGVTQTPRYLIKTRGQQVTLSCSPISGHRSVSWYQQTPGQGLQFLFEYFSETQRNKGNFPGRFSGRQFSNSRSEMNVSTLELGDSALYLCASRIMDRSEGYTFGSGTRLTVV.